The clone carrying this TCR beta chain was seen more than once but under ten times. Its antigen is unidentified. Molecular barcoding with unique molecular identifiers was used for the TCRbeta library. A single record per CDR3 protein comes from TCRdb applying MiXCR to the PCR reads. The data hold about 97,000 distinct CDR3 sequences, with 7.5% to 9.5% observed a single time. These data come from a study of T-cell reconstitution after alpha-beta-depleted transplantation in children. General observations from the study: The main origin of T-cell counts and diversity one year after transplant was newly produced T cells.

Germline-derived CDR1 and CDR2 are SGHVS and FQNEAQ. The CDR3 has 17 residues. Germline trimming cut 1 base from V and 1 base from J; bases unmatched to any gene: 5. This TCR derives from a boy younger than 10 with acute lymphoblastic leukemia, due to receive a stem cell transplant. The material sequenced was PBMCs, taken before TCRalphabeta/CD19-depleted stem cell transplant. The chain has TRBV7-8 and TRBJ2-1, with 9 bases matching TRBD2. The DNA of the CDR3 is TGTGCCAGCAGCTTAGATGGGCGGGGGGGATCCTACAATGAGCAGTTCTTC. It translates to CASSLDGRGGSYNEQFF.